The rows below give T cell receptor beta chains drawn from one sample of a study of blood T cell repertoires in COVID-19. Only in-frame clones appear in the TCRdb table, and some are missing; sequencing was by immunoSEQ multiplex PCR. The sample has approximately 210,000 clones; about 85% are singletons. What was sequenced was peripheral blood. The receptors shown here come from a man aged 25 to 40 with active or convalescent COVID-19. Both conserved end residues are part of each CDR3. The order of the fields is CDR3 DNA, CDR3 protein, clone size, CDR3 length, J gene, V gene, D gene. A D gene is named only where the DNA matches it firmly. Only part of the rows carry a size: once, few, many, or a class if the clone is expanded.

TGTGCCAGCAGCCAGTCACTTAAGGACAGGGGGCCCCAAGAGACCCAGTACTTC	CASSQSLKDRGPQETQYF	NA	18	TRBJ2-5	TRBV5-4	TRBD1
TGTGCCAGCAGCTTACTAACTAGAACTGATGAGCAGTTCTTC	CASSLLTRTDEQFF	NA	14	TRBJ2-1	TRBV7-2	NA
TGTGCCAGCAGCCAAGATACTTATAGCAATCAGCCCCAGCATTTT	CASSQDTYSNQPQHF	few	15	TRBJ1-5	TRBV7-9	NA
TGCGCCAGCAGCCAAGCCAGGGGGGCTTCCGGAAACACCATATATTTT	CASSQARGASGNTIYF	few	16	TRBJ1-3	TRBV4-1	TRBD1
TGTGCCAGCAGCGGGGGGGCGAACTATGGCTACACCTTC	CASSGGANYGYTF	NA	13	TRBJ1-2	TRBV6-5	NA
TGTGCCAGCAGTGAGGGCGGCGGCAGGGAGCCCCAGCATTTT	CASSEGGGREPQHF	NA	14	TRBJ1-5	TRBV2	NA
TGTGCCAGCAACGCCAACAGGGGACGGGGTGAAAAACTGTTTTTT	CASNANRGRGEKLFF	NA	15	TRBJ1-4	TRBV28	TRBD1
TGTGCCAGCAGCTTTATAGCTGAAGCTTTCTTT	CASSFIAEAFF	few	11	TRBJ1-1	TRBV5-6	NA
TGTGCCAGCAGTTTACTAACAGGGCAAGACTATGGCTACACCTTC	CASSLLTGQDYGYTF	NA	15	TRBJ1-2	TRBV28	NA
TGCGCCAGCAGCCAAGATCCTGGGGACTTGATGCAGCCCCAGCATTTT	CASSQDPGDLMQPQHF	NA	16	TRBJ1-5	TRBV4-3	NA
TGTGCCAGCAGCACACAGGGGGAGAGAACCTACGAGCAGTACTTC	CASSTQGERTYEQYF	NA	15	TRBJ2-7	TRBV7-2	TRBD1
TGCGCCAGCAGCTTGGTGGGTAGCGGCAGCACCGGGGAGCTGTTTTTT	CASSLVGSGSTGELFF	NA	16	TRBJ2-2	TRBV5-1	NA
TGTGCCAGCAGCCCCGGACAGAGTCGGTATGGCTACACCTTC	CASSPGQSRYGYTF	once	14	TRBJ1-2	TRBV28	NA
TGTACCGTTGGGCACACTGAAGCTTTCTTT	CTVGHTEAFF	NA	10	TRBJ1-1	TRBV6-5	NA
TGCGCCAGCAGCCTAGAACCCCAGGGGAACACTGAAGCTTTCTTT	CASSLEPQGNTEAFF	NA	15	TRBJ1-1	TRBV4-1	NA
TGTGCCTGGAGCCCAGGGCCTGGGGCTTTCTTT	CAWSPGPGAFF	NA	11	TRBJ1-1	TRBV30	NA
TGTGCCTGGGCCGGGGCCTACGAGCAGTACTTC	CAWAGAYEQYF	NA	11	TRBJ2-7	TRBV30	NA
TGTGCCAGCAGTTGGGGACAGCCAAACACCGGGGAGCTGTTTTTT	CASSWGQPNTGELFF	NA	15	TRBJ2-2	TRBV28	TRBD1
TGTGCCAGCAGTTTAGCGGCAGGGGGAACTTACGAGCAGTACTTC	CASSLAAGGTYEQYF	NA	15	TRBJ2-7	TRBV28	TRBD1
TGTGCCAGCAGCCCAAGCGGGGGGGCCGTGTATGAGCAGTTCTTC	CASSPSGGAVYEQFF	NA	15	TRBJ2-1	TRBV9	TRBD2
TGCAGCGTATTAGACAATGGAAGAGGGGGCTACAATCAGCCCCAGCATTTT	CSVLDNGRGGYNQPQHF	NA	17	TRBJ1-5	TRBV29-1	TRBD1
TGCGCCAGCAGCCAGCCGGCTAGCGGGGAGCAGTTCTTC	CASSQPASGEQFF	NA	13	TRBJ2-1	TRBV5-1	TRBD2
TGTGCCAGCAACATCCCAGGGTTTCCTCCTTTTTTT	CASNIPGFPPFF	NA	12	TRBJ1-4	TRBV28	NA
TGTGCCAGCAGTTACTCGAACAGGGAAGAGACCCAGTACTTC	CASSYSNREETQYF	NA	14	TRBJ2-5	TRBV6-6	NA
TGTGCCAGCCGTTTTACCGGGAGCTCCTACGAGCAGTACTTC	CASRFTGSSYEQYF	few	14	TRBJ2-7	TRBV28	NA
TGTGCCAGAGCGGGACAGGGGTATGACTATGGCTACACCTTC	CARAGQGYDYGYTF	NA	14	TRBJ1-2	TRBV21-1	NA
TGTGCCAGCAGCGTAGCAGGGACAGGGACCTCCTCCGGGGAGCTGTTTTTT	CASSVAGTGTSSGELFF	NA	17	TRBJ2-2	TRBV9	TRBD1
TGTGCCAGCTCACCCTCCGCTGCCAACAACGCTGAAGCTTTCTTT	CASSPSAANNAEAFF	NA	15	TRBJ1-1	TRBV18	NA
TGCAGTGCCCAGGGGTCCGGGGAGCTGTTTTTT	CSAQGSGELFF	NA	11	TRBJ2-2	TRBV20-1	NA
TGTGCCAGCAGTTACGTTCAGGGGTGGACAGATACGCAGTATTTT	CASSYVQGWTDTQYF	NA	15	TRBJ2-3	TRBV6-6	NA
TGCGCCAGCAGCTTGGCCGGGGGGGGGCCGGATACCTACGAGCAGTACTTC	CASSLAGGGPDTYEQYF	NA	17	TRBJ2-7	TRBV5-1	TRBD2
TGTGCCAGTAGACTGGGCGGGGGCGCTGGCTACACCTTC	CASRLGGGAGYTF	NA	13	TRBJ1-2	TRBV19	NA
TGTGCCAGCAAATTCCGGGACAGTAACACTGAAGCTTTCTTT	CASKFRDSNTEAFF	NA	14	TRBJ1-1	TRBV5-5	TRBD1
TGTGCCAGCAGCAGTGCAGGGTTCCACTATGGCTACACCTTC	CASSSAGFHYGYTF	NA	14	TRBJ1-2	TRBV5-6	NA
TGTGCCAGCAGCGGTCCGGACAGGTCCACTGAAGCTTTCTTT	CASSGPDRSTEAFF	NA	14	TRBJ1-1	TRBV7-9	TRBD1
TGTGCCAGCAGCTTCGGGGGGGCGAGTAGCAATCAGCCCCAGCATTTT	CASSFGGASSNQPQHF	NA	16	TRBJ1-5	TRBV7-6	NA
TGTGCCAGCACCGACAGAGCTAACTATGGCTACACCTTC	CASTDRANYGYTF	NA	13	TRBJ1-2	TRBV28	NA
TGTGCCAGCAGTGTCCGTTACGGGACAGGGGACTATGGCTACACCTTC	CASSVRYGTGDYGYTF	NA	16	TRBJ1-2	TRBV6-1	TRBD1
TGTGCCAGCAGCATATACAGGGAGGGAAATTCACCCCTCCACTTT	CASSIYREGNSPLHF	NA	15	TRBJ1-6	TRBV7-9	NA
TGTGCCAGCAGCTACACAGGGGTGGGATCCTACGAGCAGTACTTC	CASSYTGVGSYEQYF	NA	15	TRBJ2-7	TRBV7-2	TRBD1
TGTGCCAGCAGCTTAGGAGCAAGGAGCAATCAGCCCCAGCATTTT	CASSLGARSNQPQHF	NA	15	TRBJ1-5	TRBV5-5	NA
TGCGCCAGCAGCCACCGGGTCAGCGGGGGGGAGGGGGCCAGTGAGCAGTTCTTC	CASSHRVSGGEGASEQFF	NA	18	TRBJ2-1	TRBV4-3	TRBD2
TGTGCCAGCAGCAACAAGACAGGGGGTCGCACAGATACGCAGTATTTT	CASSNKTGGRTDTQYF	NA	16	TRBJ2-3	TRBV21-1	NA
TGCGCCAGCAGCGGGGGGACAGTTGAAGCTTTCTTT	CASSGGTVEAFF	NA	12	TRBJ1-1	TRBV5-1	TRBD1
TGTGCCAGCAGCCTGAGAGAGGGTGGAACTAATGAAAAACTGTTTTTT	CASSLREGGTNEKLFF	NA	16	TRBJ1-4	TRBV9	NA
TGTGCCAGCAGTTTGCAGGGGATAAACTATGGCTACACCTTC	CASSLQGINYGYTF	NA	14	TRBJ1-2	TRBV25-1	NA
TGTGCCAGCAGCCCACAACCGGGACAGGTCTATGGCTACACCTTC	CASSPQPGQVYGYTF	NA	15	TRBJ1-2	TRBV7-2	TRBD1
TGTGCCAGCAGTGTTGAGGGCGTAAGCAATCAGCCCCAGCATTTT	CASSVEGVSNQPQHF	NA	15	TRBJ1-5	TRBV2	NA
TGTGCCAGCAGCCGCGGGACAGACAATGAGCAGTTCTTC	CASSRGTDNEQFF	NA	13	TRBJ2-1	TRBV6-5	NA
TGTGCCACCAGTGAGGGCGGGACAGGGGGCAATTACGAGCAGTACTTC	CATSEGGTGGNYEQYF	NA	16	TRBJ2-7	TRBV24-1	TRBD1